This entry is about one T cell receptor beta chain. What it binds is not known. Measured with immunoSEQ multiplex PCR; TCRdb has only the in-frame clones, and not every one. This sample has 73,000 or so clones, with over 90% found just once. The data were taken from a study of cytomegalovirus exposure and HLA in healthy donors. Study-wide results and limits: Reportedly, diagnosis of cytomegalovirus status by the classifier showed high specificity and sensitivity.

This CDR3 is built from 17 residues. J gave up 4 bases and V 3 bases, and 10 bases lay outside the gene matches. The germline gives CDR1 KGHSH, CDR2 LQKENI. The rearrangement joins TRBV18 to TRBJ1-4; 8 bases line up with TRBD1. Sequences were obtained from PBMCs. This clonotype originated in a woman aged 18-35 years in good health and CMV-seropositive. CDR3 DNA sequence: TGTGCCAGCTCACCGTACGCCGGGACAGGACGTAATGAAAAACTGTTTTTT. This translates into CASSPYAGTGRNEKLFF.